This TCR beta chain was observed in a study of T cell responses to AZD1222 COVID-19 vaccine. About the research overall: Recipients boosted at about 4 weeks or about 12 weeks are pooled.

Sequenced by immunoSEQ multiplex PCR; TCRdb stores in-frame clones only, minus some. The repertoire holds 150,000 or so clones, with about 91% as singletons. Study results and limitations: It should be noted that donors were predominantly white British and more often female, and clonal diversity was possibly underestimated.

This clone was counted once. Its antigen is not identified. Germline V gene sequence: CDR1 MNHEY, CDR2 SMNVEV (reference sequence). V was shortened by 6 bases and J by 4 bases, with 20 bases between the two germline ends. The CDR3 is 16 amino acids. This chain links TRBV27 with TRBJ2-3, with D possibly being TRBD2 (6 bases). The receptor's source is an adult in good health. The sample was peripheral blood, taken on day 0 of AZD1222 vaccination. The CDR3 loop is CASSRLGTARSDTQYF. The CDR3 DNA sequence: TGTGCCAGCAGCAGACTCGGGACTGCTAGGTCAGATACGCAGTATTTT.